Listed below are T cell receptor beta chains from one sample, sequenced in a study of T cells in Graves' hyperthyroidism and ophthalmopathy. Each CDR3 protein gets one entry after TCRdb re-called the multiplex PCR reads with MiXCR. The sample holds roughly 500,000 distinct CDR3 sequences, over 45% seen once. Sequencing was performed on peripheral blood or thyroid tissue (not recorded which). These receptors came from an adult woman with Graves' disease, either hyperthyroidism or ophthalmopathy (not recorded which). The CDR3 runs from the conserved cysteine through the conserved F or W. A D gene is named only where the DNA matches it firmly. Size values are once, few and many counts, or a class for expanded clones, and some rows have none.

j_call clone_size v_call d_call cdr3_aa cdr3_nt
TRBJ2-7 - TRBV10-3 TRBD2 CAISAGLAAYEQYF TGTGCCATCAGCGCTGGGCTAGCGGCCTACGAGCAGTACTTC
TRBJ1-3 many TRBV6-5 - CASSPQEPPGNTIYF TGTGCCAGCAGTCCCCAGGAACCTCCTGGAAACACCATATATTTT
TRBJ1-6 - TRBV6-6 - CASSYSGPSPLHF TGTGCCAGCAGTTACTCTGGACCGTCACCCCTCCACTTT
TRBJ2-5 - TRBV29-1 - CSETQGWRETQYF TGCAGCGAAACACAGGGTTGGCGAGAGACCCAGTACTTC
TRBJ2-7 - TRBV9 - CASSETSLGVEYF TGTGCCAGCAGCGAGACATCCCTGGGAGTGGAGTACTTC
TRBJ1-1 - TRBV20-1 TRBD1 CSAAPGQGGTEAFF TGCAGTGCTGCCCCGGGACAGGGCGGCACTGAAGCTTTCTTT
TRBJ1-5 many TRBV4-2 - CASSQDEGPYQPQHF TGTGCCAGCAGCCAAGATGAAGGACCGTATCAGCCCCAGCATTTT
TRBJ1-4 many TRBV15 - CATADSVGEKLFF TGTGCCACCGCAGACAGTGTTGGTGAAAAACTGTTTTTT
TRBJ2-7 once TRBV7-8 - CASSIGPSEQYF TGTGCCAGCAGCATCGGACCCTCCGAGCAGTACTTC
TRBJ2-7 once TRBV29-1 - CSASGQSSYEQYF TGCAGTGCTTCCGGACAGAGCTCCTACGAGCAGTACTTC
TRBJ2-7 few TRBV2 TRBD2 CASSTASGRAWYF TGTGCCAGCAGTACGGCTAGCGGGAGGGCCTGGTACTTC
TRBJ1-1 - TRBV29-1 TRBD1 CSVEQGGRVDGEAFF TGCAGCGTTGAGCAAGGGGGCAGGGTCGATGGTGAAGCTTTCTTT
TRBJ1-3 - TRBV11-2 TRBD1 CASSGQGVTSGNTIYF TGTGCCAGCAGCGGACAGGGGGTTACCTCTGGAAACACCATATATTTT
TRBJ1-6 many TRBV5-1 TRBD1 CASSNPDRGHSPLHF TGCGCCAGCAGCAACCCGGACAGGGGGCATTCACCCCTCCACTTT
TRBJ2-7 many TRBV7-9 - CASSPSAREQYF TGTGCCAGCAGCCCCTCGGCAAGGGAGCAGTACTTC
TRBJ1-5 - TRBV4-1 - CASTRGTDYSNQPQHF TGCGCCAGCACCCGAGGAACAGACTATAGCAATCAGCCCCAGCATTTT
TRBJ1-2 - TRBV20-1 - CSASRDRLNYGYTF TGCAGTGCTAGTCGCGACAGGCTTAACTATGGCTACACCTTC
TRBJ1-2 many TRBV11-2 - CASSLSPARGGSGYTF TGTGCCAGCAGCTTATCGCCGGCGCGGGGGGGTTCTGGCTACACCTTC
TRBJ2-5 many TRBV20-1 - CSASRVNGETQYF TGCAGTGCTAGTAGAGTAAATGGAGAGACCCAGTACTTC
TRBJ2-3 - TRBV10-1 - CASSDGGEDTQYF TGCGCCAGCAGTGACGGTGGCGAAGATACGCAGTATTTT
TRBJ2-2 - TRBV7-2 - CASAPFAAGELFF TGTGCCAGCGCCCCGTTTGCTGCCGGGGAGCTGTTTTTT
TRBJ1-6 many TRBV20-1 - CSAVLGDSPLHF TGCAGTGCCGTCTTGGGGGATTCACCCCTCCACTTT
TRBJ2-7 - TRBV10-3 TRBD1 CAISESGQASYEQYF TGTGCCATCAGTGAGTCCGGACAGGCCTCCTACGAGCAGTACTTC
TRBJ2-5 few TRBV10-3 TRBD1 CAINPDRGETQYF TGTGCCATCAATCCCGACAGGGGTGAGACCCAGTACTTC
TRBJ2-7 - TRBV7-6 - CASSPKVEQYF TGTGCCAGCAGCCCTAAGGTCGAGCAGTACTTC
TRBJ2-7 - TRBV7-9 TRBD2 CASSSGLAGDAYEQYF TGTGCCAGCAGCTCGGGACTAGCGGGGGATGCCTACGAGCAGTACTTC
TRBJ1-4 many TRBV7-3 TRBD1 CASSPSRDSLEEKLFF TGTGCCAGCAGCCCCTCGAGGGACAGCCTTGAAGAAAAACTGTTTTTT